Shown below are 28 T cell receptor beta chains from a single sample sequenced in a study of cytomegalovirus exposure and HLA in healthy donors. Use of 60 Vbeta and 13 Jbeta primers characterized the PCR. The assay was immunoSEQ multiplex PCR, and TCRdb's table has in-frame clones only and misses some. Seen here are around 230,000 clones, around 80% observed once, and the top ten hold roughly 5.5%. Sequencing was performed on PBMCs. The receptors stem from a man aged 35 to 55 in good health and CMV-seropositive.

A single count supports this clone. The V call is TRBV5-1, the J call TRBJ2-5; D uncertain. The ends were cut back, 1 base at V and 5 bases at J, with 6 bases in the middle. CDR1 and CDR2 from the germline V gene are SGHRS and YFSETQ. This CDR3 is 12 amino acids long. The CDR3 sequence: CASSLSRETQYF. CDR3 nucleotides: TGCGCCAGCAGCTTGAGCAGGGAGACCCAGTACTTC.

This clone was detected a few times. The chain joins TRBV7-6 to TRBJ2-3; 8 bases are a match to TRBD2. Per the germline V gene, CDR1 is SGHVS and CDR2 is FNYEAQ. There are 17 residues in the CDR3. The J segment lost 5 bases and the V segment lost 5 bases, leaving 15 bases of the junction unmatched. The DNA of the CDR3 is TGTGCCAGCAGCCCCCCCCGGGGAGCGGGAGCGCTAGATACGCAGTATTTT. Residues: CASSPPRGAGALDTQYF.

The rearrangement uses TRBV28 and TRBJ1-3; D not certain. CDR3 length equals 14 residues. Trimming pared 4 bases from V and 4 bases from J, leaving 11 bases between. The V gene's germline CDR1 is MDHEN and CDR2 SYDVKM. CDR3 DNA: TGTGCCAGCAGTTACCGAGGGCCAGGAAACACCATATATTTT. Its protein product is CASSYRGPGNTIYF.

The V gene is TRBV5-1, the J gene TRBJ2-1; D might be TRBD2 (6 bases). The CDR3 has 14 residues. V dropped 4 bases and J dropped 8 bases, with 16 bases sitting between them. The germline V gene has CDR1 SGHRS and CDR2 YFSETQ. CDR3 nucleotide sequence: TGCGCCAGCAGCGCCGGGACTCCACCAGATGAGCAGTTCTTC. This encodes CASSAGTPPDEQFF.

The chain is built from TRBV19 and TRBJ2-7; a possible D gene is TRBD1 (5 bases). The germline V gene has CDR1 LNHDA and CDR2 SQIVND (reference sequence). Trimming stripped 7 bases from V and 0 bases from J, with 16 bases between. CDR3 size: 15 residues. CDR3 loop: CASTQTALSSYEQYV. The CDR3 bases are TGTGCCAGTACCCAGACAGCCCTGAGCTCCTACGAGCAGTACGTC.

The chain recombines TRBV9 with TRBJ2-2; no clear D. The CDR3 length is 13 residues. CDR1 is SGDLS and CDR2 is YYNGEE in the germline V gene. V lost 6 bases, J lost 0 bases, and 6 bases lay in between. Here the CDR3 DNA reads TGTGCCAGCACCTCTCCGAACACCGGGGAGCTGTTTTTT. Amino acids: CASTSPNTGELFF. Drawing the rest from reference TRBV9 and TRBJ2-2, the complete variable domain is DSGVTQTPKHLITATGQRVTLRCSPRSGDLSVYWYQQSLDQGLQFLIQYYNGEERAKGNILERFSAQQFPDLHSELNLSSLELGDSALYFCASTSPNTGELFFGEGSRLTVL.

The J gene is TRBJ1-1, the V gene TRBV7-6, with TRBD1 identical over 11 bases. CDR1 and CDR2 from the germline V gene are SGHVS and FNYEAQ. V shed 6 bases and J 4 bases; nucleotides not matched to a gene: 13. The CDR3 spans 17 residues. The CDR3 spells CASSSHGGQGGGTEAFF. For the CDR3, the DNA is TGTGCCAGCAGTTCTCACGGGGGACAGGGGGGGGGCACTGAAGCTTTCTTT.

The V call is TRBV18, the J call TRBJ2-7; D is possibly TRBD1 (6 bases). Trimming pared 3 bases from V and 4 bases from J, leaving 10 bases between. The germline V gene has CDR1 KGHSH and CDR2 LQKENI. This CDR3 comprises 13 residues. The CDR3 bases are TGTGCCAGCTCACCGACAGGCGCATACGAGCAGTACGTC. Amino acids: CASSPTGAYEQYV.

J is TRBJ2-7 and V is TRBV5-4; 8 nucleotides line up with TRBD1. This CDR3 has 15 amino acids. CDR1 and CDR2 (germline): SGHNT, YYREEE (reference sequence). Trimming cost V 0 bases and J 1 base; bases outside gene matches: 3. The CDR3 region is CASSLGTGMSYEQYF. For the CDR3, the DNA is TGTGCCAGCAGCTTGGGGACAGGGATGTCCTACGAGCAGTACTTC.

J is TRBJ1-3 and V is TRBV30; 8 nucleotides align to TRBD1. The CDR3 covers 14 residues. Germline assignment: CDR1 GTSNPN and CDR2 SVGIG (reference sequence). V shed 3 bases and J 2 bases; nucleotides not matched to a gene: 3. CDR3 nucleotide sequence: TGTGCCTGGAGCCAGGGGGCGGCTGGAAACACCATATATTTT. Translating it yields CAWSQGAAGNTIYF. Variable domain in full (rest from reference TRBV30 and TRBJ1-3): SQTIHQWPATLVQPVGSPLSLECTVEGTSNPNLYWYRQAAGRGLQLLFYSVGIGQISSEVPQNLSASRPQDRQFILSSKKLLLSDSGFYLCAWSQGAAGNTIYFGEGSWLTVV.

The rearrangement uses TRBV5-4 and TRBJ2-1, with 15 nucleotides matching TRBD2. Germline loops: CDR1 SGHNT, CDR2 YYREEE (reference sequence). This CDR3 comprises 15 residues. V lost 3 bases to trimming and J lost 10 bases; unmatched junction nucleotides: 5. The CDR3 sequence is CASSWTSGRGGEQFF. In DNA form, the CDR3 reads TGTGCCAGCAGCTGGACTAGCGGGAGGGGAGGGGAGCAGTTCTTC.

CDR3 sequence (DNA): TGTGCCAGCAGCTTGGCCAGGAACACCGGGGAGCTGTTTTTT. Protein sequence: CASSLARNTGELFF. This chain links TRBV5-4 with TRBJ2-2; D remains ambiguous. The CDR3 runs to 14 residues. V lost 0 bases and J 1 base, leaving 4 bases between the germline ends. Germline V CDR1 and CDR2: SGHNT, YYREEE (reference sequence).

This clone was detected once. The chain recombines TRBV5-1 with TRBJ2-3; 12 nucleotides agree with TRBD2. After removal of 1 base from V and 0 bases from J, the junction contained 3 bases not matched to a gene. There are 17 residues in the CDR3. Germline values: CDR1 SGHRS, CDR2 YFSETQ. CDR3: CASSLMTSGRSTDTQYF. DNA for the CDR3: TGCGCCAGCAGCTTGATGACTAGCGGGAGAAGCACAGATACGCAGTATTTT.

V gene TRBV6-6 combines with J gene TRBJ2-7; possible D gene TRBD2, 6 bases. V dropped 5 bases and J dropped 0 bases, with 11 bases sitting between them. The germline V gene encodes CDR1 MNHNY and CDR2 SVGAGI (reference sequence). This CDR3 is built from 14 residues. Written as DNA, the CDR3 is TGTGCCAGCAGTCGGGACTCGATCTCCTACGAGCAGTACGTC. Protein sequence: CASSRDSISYEQYV.

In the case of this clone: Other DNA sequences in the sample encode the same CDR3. The DNA of the CDR3 is TGTGCCAGCAGCTTATCGGGACTAGTGGACGTC. It is translated as CASSLSGLVDV. The chain recombines TRBV2 with TRBJ2-7; 8 nucleotides match TRBD2. Germline assignment: CDR1 SNHLY and CDR2 FYNNEI. The CDR3 spans 11 residues.

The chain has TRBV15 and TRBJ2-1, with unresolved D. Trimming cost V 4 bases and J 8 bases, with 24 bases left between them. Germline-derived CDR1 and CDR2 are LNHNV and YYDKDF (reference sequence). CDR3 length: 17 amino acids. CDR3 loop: CATSIPEVGAPTDEQFF. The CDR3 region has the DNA TGTGCCACCAGCATTCCTGAGGTTGGCGCCCCTACGGATGAGCAGTTCTTC.

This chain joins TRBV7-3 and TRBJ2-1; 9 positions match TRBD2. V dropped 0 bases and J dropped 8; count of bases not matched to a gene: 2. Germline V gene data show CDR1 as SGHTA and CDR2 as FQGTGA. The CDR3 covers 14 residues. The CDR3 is CASSLTSGSDEQFF. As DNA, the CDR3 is TGTGCCAGCAGCTTAACTAGCGGGAGTGATGAGCAGTTCTTC.

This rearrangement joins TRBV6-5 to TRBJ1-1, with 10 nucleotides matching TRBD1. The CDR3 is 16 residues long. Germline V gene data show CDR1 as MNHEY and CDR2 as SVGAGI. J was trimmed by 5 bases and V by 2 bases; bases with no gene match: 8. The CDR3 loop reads CASSYLTGGDRTEAFF. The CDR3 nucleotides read TGTGCCAGCAGTTACCTGACAGGGGGCGATCGGACTGAAGCTTTCTTT.

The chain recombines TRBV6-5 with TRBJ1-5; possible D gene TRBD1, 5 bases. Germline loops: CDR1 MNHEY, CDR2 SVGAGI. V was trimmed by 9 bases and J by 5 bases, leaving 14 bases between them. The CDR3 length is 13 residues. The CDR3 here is CARVRGGDQPQHF. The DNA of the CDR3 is TGTGCCAGGGTAAGGGGCGGAGATCAGCCCCAGCATTTT.

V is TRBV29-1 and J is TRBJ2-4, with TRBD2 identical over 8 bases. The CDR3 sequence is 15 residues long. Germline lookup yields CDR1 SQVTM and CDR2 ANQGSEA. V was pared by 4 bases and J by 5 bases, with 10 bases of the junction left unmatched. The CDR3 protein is CSVAGGSGSENIQYF. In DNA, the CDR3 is TGCAGCGTTGCCGGCGGAAGCGGGAGTGAAAACATTCAGTACTTC. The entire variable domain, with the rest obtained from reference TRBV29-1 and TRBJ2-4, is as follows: SAVISQKPSRDICQRGTSLTIQCQVDSQVTMMFWYRQQPGQSLTLIATANQGSEATYESGFVIDKFPISRPNLTFSTLTVSNMSPEDSSIYLCSVAGGSGSENIQYFGAGTRLSVL.

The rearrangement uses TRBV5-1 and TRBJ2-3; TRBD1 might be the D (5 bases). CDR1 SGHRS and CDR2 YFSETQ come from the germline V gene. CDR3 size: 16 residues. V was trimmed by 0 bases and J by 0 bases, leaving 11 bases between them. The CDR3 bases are TGCGCCAGCAGCTTGGACAGGCCTTCTAGCACAGATACGCAGTATTTT. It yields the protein CASSLDRPSSTDTQYF. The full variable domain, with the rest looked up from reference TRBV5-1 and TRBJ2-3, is KAGVTQTPRYLIKTRGQQVTLSCSPISGHRSVSWYQQTPGQGLQFLFEYFSETQRNKGNFPGRFSGRQFSNSRSEMNVSTLELGDSALYLCASSLDRPSSTDTQYFGPGTRLTVL.

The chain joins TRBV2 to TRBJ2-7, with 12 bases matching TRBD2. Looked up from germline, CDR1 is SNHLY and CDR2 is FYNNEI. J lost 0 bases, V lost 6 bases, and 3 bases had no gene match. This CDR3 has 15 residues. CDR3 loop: CASRLTSGGSYEQYF. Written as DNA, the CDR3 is TGTGCCAGCAGGCTGACTAGCGGGGGCTCCTACGAGCAGTACTTC.

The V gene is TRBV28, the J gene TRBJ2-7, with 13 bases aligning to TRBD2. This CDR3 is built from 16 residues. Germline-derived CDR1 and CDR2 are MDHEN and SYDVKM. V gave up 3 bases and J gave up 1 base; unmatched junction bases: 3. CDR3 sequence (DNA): TGTGCCAGCAGTTTCGGACTAGCGGGGGATTCCTACGAGCAGTACTTC. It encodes CASSFGLAGDSYEQYF.

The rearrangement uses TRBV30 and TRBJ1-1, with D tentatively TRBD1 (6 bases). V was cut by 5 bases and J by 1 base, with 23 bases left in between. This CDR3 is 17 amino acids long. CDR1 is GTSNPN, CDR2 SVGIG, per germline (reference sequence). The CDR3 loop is CAWDLPRGAGWNTEAFF. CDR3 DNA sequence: TGTGCCTGGGACCTTCCGCGGGGGGCAGGTTGGAACACTGAAGCTTTCTTT.

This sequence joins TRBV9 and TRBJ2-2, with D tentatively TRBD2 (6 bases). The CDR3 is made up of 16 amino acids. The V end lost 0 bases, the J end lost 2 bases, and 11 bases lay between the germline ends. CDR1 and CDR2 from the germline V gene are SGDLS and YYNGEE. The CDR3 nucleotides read TGTGCCAGCAGCGTAGACGTGGGACTCAACACCGGGGAGCTGTTTTTT. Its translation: CASSVDVGLNTGELFF.

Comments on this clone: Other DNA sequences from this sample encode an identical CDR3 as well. The chain's CDR3 is CSARGEGEQFF. In DNA, the CDR3 is TGCAGTGCTAGAGGGGAGGGTGAGCAGTTCTTC. The genes are TRBV20-1 and TRBJ2-1; 7 bases map to TRBD2. J lost 9 bases, V lost 1 base, and 0 bases had no gene match. Germline CDR1 is DFQATT and CDR2 is SNEGSKA (reference sequence). CDR3 length: 11 amino acids.

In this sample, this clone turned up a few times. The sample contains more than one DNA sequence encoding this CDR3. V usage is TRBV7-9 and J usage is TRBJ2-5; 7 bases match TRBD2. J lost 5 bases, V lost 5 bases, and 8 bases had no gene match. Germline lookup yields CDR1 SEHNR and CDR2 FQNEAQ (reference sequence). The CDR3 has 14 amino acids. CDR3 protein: CASSLGTGGETQYF. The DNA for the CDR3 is TGTGCCAGCAGCCTGGGGACCGGGGGGGAGACCCAGTACTTC.

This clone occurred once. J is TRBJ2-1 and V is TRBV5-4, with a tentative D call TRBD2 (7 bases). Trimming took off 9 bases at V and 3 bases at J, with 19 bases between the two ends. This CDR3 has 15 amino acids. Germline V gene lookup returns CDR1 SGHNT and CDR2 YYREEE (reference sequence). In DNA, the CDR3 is TGTGCCACGGGCATAGGGGGGGACCTCTACAATGAGCAGTTCTTC. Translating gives CATGIGGDLYNEQFF.